This T cell receptor beta chain was recorded in a study of T-cell memory formation after mild COVID-19. TCRdb reanalysed the 5' RACE reads using MiXCR and keeps one entry per CDR3 protein. Here the sample spans 200,000 or so distinct CDR3 sequences, about 17% being singletons. V gave up 3 bases and J gave up 7 bases; unmatched junction bases: 7. Germline V gives CDR1 KGHSH, CDR2 LQKENI. This CDR3 spans 16 amino acids. Sequencing was performed on PBMCs or a T cell subset sorted from them (not recorded which). The receptor was isolated from an adult woman who had mild COVID-19 (a few samples of this study predate the infection). Cell type and time point are not known. This chain links TRBV18 with TRBJ1-6; TRBD1 matches at 9 bases. The CDR3 loop reads CASSPGTGLQNSPLHF. The DNA of the CDR3 is TGTGCCAGCTCACCCGGGACAGGGCTACAAAATTCACCCCTCCACTTT.